This T cell receptor (delta chain) emerged from a study of γδ T cells in repeated Plasmodium falciparum infection. Background on the study: Over roughly 600 days, donors received four mosquito-bite P. falciparum NF54 infections.

Study-level findings and limits: One small rural Malian village, predominantly a single ethnic group, supplied the cohort.

TCRdb reprocessed the multiplex PCR reads through CATT. Seen here are 80,000 to 95,000 delta-chain clones, 1.4% observed once, and the top ten hold approximately 10%. This clone was detected only a few times. The antigen is unknown. The protein given by TCRdb reflects a much larger clone and differs at residue 14 from this DNA's translation, likely from a read error; the protein shown is the DNA's translation. This TCR was sampled from a pool of human donors (malaria-infected and uninfected, not separated). Sequenced: gamma-delta T cells from blood.

In nucleotides, the CDR3 is TGTGCTCTTCCTCAAATTCGGCCTCGTAGTCTGGGATACGCCGATAAACTCATCTTT. This encodes CALPQIRPRSLGYADKLIF. J is TRDJ1 and V is TRDV1; 8 bases map to TRDD3. Because TCRdb records no J gene, it was assigned here through a match of the DNA to germline. With V trimmed by 8 bases and J by 3 bases, 23 bases remained unmatched. Germline V gives CDR1 TSWWSYY, CDR2 QGS. The CDR3 extends over 19 amino acids.